This is a list of T cell receptor beta chains from one sample in a study of cytotoxic CD8 clonotypes in ibrutinib-treated CLL. Some clones are missing from TCRdb's copy, which holds only in-frame ones; the method was immunoSEQ multiplex PCR. The sample shows approximately 190,000 clones, roughly 77% of them seen only once. The sequences come from PBMCs, collected after 12 months of ibrutinib treatment. The source is a human donor with chronic lymphocytic leukemia. CDR3s include the opening cysteine and the closing phenylalanine or tryptophan. Fields, in order: D gene, V gene, clone size, J gene, CDR3 protein, CDR3 DNA. A D gene is named only where the DNA matches it firmly. Some rows have no size entry. The others give once, few or many, or a class for an expanded clone.

d_call: .; v_call: TRBV9; clone_size: .; j_call: TRBJ1-2; cdr3_aa: CASSVIGASLYGYTF; cdr3_nt: TGTGCCAGCAGCGTGATAGGGGCAAGTCTCTATGGCTACACCTTC
d_call: TRBD1; v_call: TRBV30; clone_size: .; j_call: TRBJ1-2; cdr3_aa: CAWSPMKGTGGPRGYTF; cdr3_nt: TGTGCCTGGAGTCCTATGAAGGGGACAGGGGGACCGCGTGGCTACACCTTC
d_call: TRBD2; v_call: TRBV9; clone_size: few; j_call: TRBJ2-7; cdr3_aa: CASSVSGTSGSPSYEQYF; cdr3_nt: TGTGCCAGCAGCGTGTCTGGGACTAGCGGGAGTCCTTCCTACGAGCAGTACTTC
d_call: .; v_call: TRBV30; clone_size: once; j_call: TRBJ1-2; cdr3_aa: CAWGGGYTF; cdr3_nt: TGTGCCTGGGGTGGTGGCTACACCTTC
d_call: TRBD1; v_call: TRBV19; clone_size: .; j_call: TRBJ1-5; cdr3_aa: CASKNLGTGSQPQHF; cdr3_nt: TGTGCCAGTAAAAACCTCGGGACAGGGAGTCAGCCCCAGCATTTT
d_call: .; v_call: TRBV7-9; clone_size: .; j_call: TRBJ1-1; cdr3_aa: CASSLIPAEAFF; cdr3_nt: TGTGCCAGCAGCCTAATCCCCGCTGAAGCTTTCTTT
d_call: .; v_call: TRBV28; clone_size: .; j_call: TRBJ2-7; cdr3_aa: CASSLNRAQYF; cdr3_nt: TGTGCCAGCAGTCTAAACCGGGCGCAGTACTTC
d_call: .; v_call: TRBV7-2; clone_size: .; j_call: TRBJ1-3; cdr3_aa: CASSLTGSGNTIYF; cdr3_nt: TGTGCCAGCAGCTTAACAGGATCTGGAAACACCATATATTTT
d_call: .; v_call: TRBV10-1; clone_size: few; j_call: TRBJ1-1; cdr3_aa: CASSERRALNTEAFF; cdr3_nt: TGCGCCAGCAGTGAGCGCAGAGCTTTGAACACTGAAGCTTTCTTT
d_call: .; v_call: TRBV7-7; clone_size: .; j_call: TRBJ2-5; cdr3_aa: CASSSGLLQETQYF; cdr3_nt: TGTGCTAGCAGCTCCGGACTGCTCCAAGAGACCCAGTACTTC
d_call: .; v_call: TRBV5-1; clone_size: .; j_call: TRBJ2-1; cdr3_aa: CASSLGIGSGVNEQFF; cdr3_nt: TGCGCCAGCAGCCTGGGGATAGGTAGCGGTGTCAATGAGCAGTTCTTC
d_call: TRBD1; v_call: TRBV29-1; clone_size: .; j_call: TRBJ1-2; cdr3_aa: CSVNPGQGRINYGYTF; cdr3_nt: TGCAGCGTGAACCCGGGACAGGGAAGAATTAACTATGGCTACACCTTC
d_call: .; v_call: TRBV19; clone_size: .; j_call: TRBJ1-4; cdr3_aa: CAKAGIMKKLFF; cdr3_nt: TGTGCCAAAGCGGGGATAATGAAGAAACTGTTTTTT
d_call: .; v_call: TRBV30; clone_size: .; j_call: TRBJ1-2; cdr3_aa: CAWSVGLYGYTF; cdr3_nt: TGTGCCTGGAGTGTAGGGTTATATGGCTACACCTTC
d_call: TRBD1; v_call: TRBV7-2; clone_size: .; j_call: TRBJ1-6; cdr3_aa: CASTHRDRNSPLHF; cdr3_nt: TGTGCCAGCACTCATAGGGACAGAAATTCACCCCTCCACTTT
d_call: .; v_call: TRBV5-1; clone_size: .; j_call: TRBJ2-3; cdr3_aa: CASSLASAGAFTDTQYF; cdr3_nt: TGCGCCAGCAGCTTGGCCTCGGCGGGGGCTTTCACAGATACGCAGTATTTT
d_call: .; v_call: TRBV29-1; clone_size: .; j_call: TRBJ2-2; cdr3_aa: CSVEGGRGDTGELFF; cdr3_nt: TGCAGCGTTGAAGGGGGCAGGGGTGACACCGGGGAGCTGTTTTTT
d_call: .; v_call: TRBV5-1; clone_size: .; j_call: TRBJ1-1; cdr3_aa: CASRTVNTEAFF; cdr3_nt: TGCGCCAGCCGGACAGTCAACACTGAAGCTTTCTTT
d_call: .; v_call: TRBV19; clone_size: .; j_call: TRBJ1-2; cdr3_aa: CASRAGLYGYTF; cdr3_nt: TGTGCCAGTAGAGCGGGCCTCTATGGCTACACCTTC
d_call: .; v_call: TRBV7-3; clone_size: .; j_call: TRBJ1-1; cdr3_aa: CASSLTGGEEAFF; cdr3_nt: TGTGCCAGCAGCTTAACCGGCGGGGAGGAAGCTTTCTTT
d_call: TRBD1; v_call: TRBV6-1; clone_size: few; j_call: TRBJ1-2; cdr3_aa: CASSEADRVFEGYTF; cdr3_nt: TGTGCCAGCAGTGAAGCGGACAGGGTCTTTGAGGGCTACACCTTC
d_call: .; v_call: TRBV11-2; clone_size: .; j_call: TRBJ1-1; cdr3_aa: CASSLDLFGGSEAFF; cdr3_nt: TGTGCCAGCAGCTTAGATTTGTTCGGCGGGAGTGAAGCTTTCTTT
d_call: .; v_call: TRBV4-3; clone_size: few; j_call: TRBJ2-7; cdr3_aa: CASSQDYMTLGYEQYF; cdr3_nt: TGCGCCAGCAGCCAAGATTATATGACACTCGGCTACGAGCAGTACTTC
d_call: .; v_call: TRBV6-1; clone_size: .; j_call: TRBJ1-3; cdr3_aa: CATRRDFVSGNTIYF; cdr3_nt: TGTGCCACTCGAAGGGATTTTGTGTCTGGAAACACCATATATTTT
d_call: TRBD1; v_call: TRBV11-2; clone_size: .; j_call: TRBJ2-3; cdr3_aa: CASRLGQNTQYF; cdr3_nt: TGTGCCAGCAGGTTGGGACAGAATACGCAGTATTTT
d_call: TRBD2; v_call: TRBV7-9; clone_size: .; j_call: TRBJ2-7; cdr3_aa: CASRVSGLDSYEQYF; cdr3_nt: TGTGCCAGCAGGGTTAGCGGGCTCGACTCCTACGAGCAGTACTTC
d_call: TRBD1; v_call: TRBV30; clone_size: .; j_call: TRBJ1-2; cdr3_aa: CAWSRDRGNYGYTF; cdr3_nt: TGCGCCTGGAGTCGGGACAGGGGGAACTATGGCTACACCTTC
d_call: TRBD1; v_call: TRBV29-1; clone_size: .; j_call: TRBJ2-3; cdr3_aa: CSVGEGAGDTQYF; cdr3_nt: TGCAGCGTCGGAGAGGGGGCAGGGGATACGCAGTATTTT
d_call: .; v_call: TRBV9; clone_size: few; j_call: TRBJ2-3; cdr3_aa: CASSETPGNTDTQYF; cdr3_nt: TGTGCCAGCAGCGAGACCCCCGGCAACACAGATACGCAGTATTTT
d_call: TRBD1; v_call: TRBV15; clone_size: .; j_call: TRBJ1-5; cdr3_aa: CATSRGQGAGSNQPQHF; cdr3_nt: TGTGCCACCAGCAGAGGACAGGGGGCCGGGTCGAATCAGCCCCAGCATTTT
d_call: .; v_call: TRBV10-1; clone_size: .; j_call: TRBJ2-2; cdr3_aa: CASRRQTGELFF; cdr3_nt: TGCGCCAGCAGACGACAGACCGGGGAGCTGTTTTTT
d_call: TRBD1; v_call: TRBV9; clone_size: .; j_call: TRBJ2-7; cdr3_aa: CASSVVWGTGSYEQYF; cdr3_nt: TGTGCCAGCAGCGTAGTTTGGGGGACAGGTTCTTACGAGCAGTACTTC
d_call: .; v_call: TRBV5-6; clone_size: few; j_call: TRBJ1-5; cdr3_aa: CASSLGAARVQPQHF; cdr3_nt: TGTGCCAGCAGCTTAGGGGCAGCCAGGGTTCAGCCCCAGCATTTT
d_call: .; v_call: TRBV5-1; clone_size: .; j_call: TRBJ2-7; cdr3_aa: CASSLRVLGVDEQYF; cdr3_nt: TGCGCCAGCAGCTTGCGGGTTTTGGGGGTGGACGAGCAGTACTTC
d_call: .; v_call: TRBV6-5; clone_size: .; j_call: TRBJ1-5; cdr3_aa: CASSYLQQKSNQPQHF; cdr3_nt: TGTGCCAGCAGTTACCTCCAGCAAAAATCCAATCAGCCCCAGCATTTT
d_call: TRBD1; v_call: TRBV2; clone_size: .; j_call: TRBJ1-4; cdr3_aa: CASKRDSNEKLFF; cdr3_nt: TGTGCCAGCAAAAGGGACAGTAATGAAAAACTGTTTTTT
d_call: .; v_call: TRBV9; clone_size: few; j_call: TRBJ2-7; cdr3_aa: CASNPGVPEQYF; cdr3_nt: TGTGCCAGCAACCCGGGGGTCCCCGAGCAGTACTTC
d_call: .; v_call: TRBV29-1; clone_size: .; j_call: TRBJ2-7; cdr3_aa: CSASGTGSGEQYF; cdr3_nt: TGCAGCGCCTCCGGGACCGGGTCTGGCGAGCAGTACTTC
d_call: .; v_call: TRBV4-1; clone_size: .; j_call: TRBJ2-7; cdr3_aa: CASSQDPSGLVYEQYF; cdr3_nt: TGCGCCAGCAGCCAAGATCCGTCAGGCCTCGTCTACGAGCAGTACTTC
d_call: TRBD2; v_call: TRBV7-8; clone_size: .; j_call: TRBJ2-2; cdr3_aa: CASSSSGLAAGELFF; cdr3_nt: TGTGCCAGCAGCTCATCGGGACTAGCCGCCGGGGAGCTGTTTTTT
d_call: .; v_call: TRBV6-7; clone_size: .; j_call: TRBJ2-7; cdr3_aa: CASFRVPCEQYF; cdr3_nt: TGTGCCAGTTTCAGGGTTCCGTGCGAGCAGTACTTC
d_call: TRBD2; v_call: TRBV11-3; clone_size: .; j_call: TRBJ2-1; cdr3_aa: CASSSRTSASSYNEQFF; cdr3_nt: TGTGCCAGCAGCTCCAGGACTAGCGCTAGCTCCTACAATGAGCAGTTCTTC
d_call: .; v_call: TRBV6-1; clone_size: .; j_call: TRBJ2-1; cdr3_aa: CASSELTSGYYNEQFF; cdr3_nt: TGTGCCAGCAGTGAATTGACCAGCGGGTACTACAATGAGCAGTTCTTC
d_call: .; v_call: TRBV7-9; clone_size: .; j_call: TRBJ2-7; cdr3_aa: CASSISYEQYF; cdr3_nt: TGTGCCAGCAGCATTTCCTACGAGCAGTACTTC
d_call: TRBD2; v_call: TRBV5-1; clone_size: .; j_call: TRBJ2-2; cdr3_aa: CASSLGGLAGTAELFF; cdr3_nt: TGCGCCAGCAGCTTGGGGGGACTAGCGGGAACGGCGGAGCTGTTTTTT
d_call: .; v_call: TRBV5-1; clone_size: few; j_call: TRBJ1-1; cdr3_aa: CASSAPRDTEAFF; cdr3_nt: TGCGCCAGCAGCGCTCCCAGGGACACTGAAGCTTTCTTT
d_call: TRBD2; v_call: TRBV29-1; clone_size: .; j_call: TRBJ2-7; cdr3_aa: CSVAGTTYEQYF; cdr3_nt: TGCAGCGTTGCCGGGACTACCTACGAGCAGTACTTC
d_call: TRBD2; v_call: TRBV4-1; clone_size: .; j_call: TRBJ2-3; cdr3_aa: CASSDPTSGGFRTDTQYF; cdr3_nt: TGCGCCAGCAGCGATCCGACTAGCGGGGGGTTTCGCACAGATACGCAGTATTTT
d_call: TRBD1; v_call: TRBV19; clone_size: .; j_call: TRBJ1-1; cdr3_aa: CASTMTGVGNTEAFF; cdr3_nt: TGTGCCAGTACTATGACAGGGGTTGGGAACACTGAAGCTTTCTTT
d_call: .; v_call: TRBV7-6; clone_size: few; j_call: TRBJ1-2; cdr3_aa: CASSPGTGTNYGYTF; cdr3_nt: TGTGCCAGCAGCCCGGGGACGGGGACTAACTATGGCTACACCTTC
d_call: .; v_call: TRBV28; clone_size: .; j_call: TRBJ1-4; cdr3_aa: CASSSFGGGRANEKLFF; cdr3_nt: TGTGCCAGCAGCTCGTTCGGGGGCGGGAGGGCTAATGAAAAACTGTTTTTT
d_call: TRBD1; v_call: TRBV18; clone_size: .; j_call: TRBJ2-1; cdr3_aa: CASSNRGYNEQFF; cdr3_nt: TGTGCCAGCTCAAACAGGGGCTACAATGAGCAGTTCTTC